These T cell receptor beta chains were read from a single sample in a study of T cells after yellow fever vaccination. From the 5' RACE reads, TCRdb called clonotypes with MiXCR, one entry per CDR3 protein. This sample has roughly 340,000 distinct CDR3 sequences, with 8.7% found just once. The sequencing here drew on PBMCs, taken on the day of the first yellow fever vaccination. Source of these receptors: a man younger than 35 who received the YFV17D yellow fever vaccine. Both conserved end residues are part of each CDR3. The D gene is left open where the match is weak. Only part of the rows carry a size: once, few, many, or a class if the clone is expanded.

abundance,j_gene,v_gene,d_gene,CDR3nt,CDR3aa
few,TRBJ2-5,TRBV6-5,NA,TGTGCCAGCAGTCTACCGGGACACCAAGAGACCCAGTACTTC,CASSLPGHQETQYF
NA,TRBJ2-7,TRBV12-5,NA,TGTGCTAGTGGTTTTGGGGGCACCGACGAGCAGTACTTC,CASGFGGTDEQYF
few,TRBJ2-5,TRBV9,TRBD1,TGTGCCAGCAGCGATCCGGGACAGGGGGTTGAGACCCAGTACTTC,CASSDPGQGVETQYF
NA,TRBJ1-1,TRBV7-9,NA,TGTGCCAGCAGCTTTTATTCGGGCCACGGCACTGAAGCTTTCTTT,CASSFYSGHGTEAFF
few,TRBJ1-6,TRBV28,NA,TGTGCCAGCAGTTTTGTCAGGGATTTTTCACCCCTCCACTTT,CASSFVRDFSPLHF
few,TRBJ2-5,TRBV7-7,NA,TGTGCTAGCGCGGAAGGAGAGACCCAGTACTTC,CASAEGETQYF
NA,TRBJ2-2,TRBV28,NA,TGTGCCAGCAGACTAGGTGGCACCGGGGAGCTGTTTTTT,CASRLGGTGELFF
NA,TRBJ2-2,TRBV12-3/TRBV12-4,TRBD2,TGTGCCAGCACCACTTTGTGGTGGACTAGCGGGGAAAACACCGGGGAGCTGTTTTTT,CASTTLWWTSGENTGELFF
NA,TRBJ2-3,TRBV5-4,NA,TGTGCCATCAGCCCGGGGAGGACCACAGATACGCAGTATTTT,CAISPGRTTDTQYF
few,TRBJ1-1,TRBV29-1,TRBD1,TGCAGCGTCACCGGGACAGGGGGCTTCAACACTGAAGCTTTCTTT,CSVTGTGGFNTEAFF
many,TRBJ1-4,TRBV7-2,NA,TGTGCCAGCAGCTTAGGGGCAGGGGTAACTAATGAAAAACTGTTTTTT,CASSLGAGVTNEKLFF
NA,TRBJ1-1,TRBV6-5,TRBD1,TGTGCCAGCAGTTACTACAGGGGGAAGAACACTGAAGCTTTCTTT,CASSYYRGKNTEAFF
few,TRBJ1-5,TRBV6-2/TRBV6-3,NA,TGTGCCAGCAGTTACGGCAGCTTCAATCAGCCCCAGCATTTT,CASSYGSFNQPQHF
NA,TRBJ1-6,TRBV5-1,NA,TGCGCCAGCAGCTTTGGAGGGCGAGATAATTCACCCCTCCACTTT,CASSFGGRDNSPLHF
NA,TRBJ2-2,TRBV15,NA,TGTGCCACCAGCAGAGTCCGGAACACCGGGGAGCTGTTTTTT,CATSRVRNTGELFF
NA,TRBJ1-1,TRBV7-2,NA,TGTGCCAGCAGCTTACCGGGACGAGCTGAAGCTTTCTTT,CASSLPGRAEAFF
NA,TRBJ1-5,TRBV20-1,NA,TGCAGTGCTCTACGTTGGGATAGCAATCAGCCCCAGCATTTT,CSALRWDSNQPQHF
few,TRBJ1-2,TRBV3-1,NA,TGTGCCAGCACCTCCGGGGGCGGCCGCGGCTACACCTTC,CASTSGGGRGYTF
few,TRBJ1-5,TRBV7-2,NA,TGTGCCAGCAGCTTAGGACGGGGGGCCAACAATCAGCCCCAGCATTTT,CASSLGRGANNQPQHF
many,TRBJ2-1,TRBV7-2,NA,TGTGCCAGCAGCCCCCCGGGGGCGGGCTATGAGCAGTTCTTC,CASSPPGAGYEQFF
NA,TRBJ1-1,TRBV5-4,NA,TGTGCCAGCAGCCCCGTCCAGGGGCGTCAGGCGGACACTGAAGCTTTCTTT,CASSPVQGRQADTEAFF
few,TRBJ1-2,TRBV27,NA,TGTGCCAGCAAGGACAGATACTATGGCTACACCTTC,CASKDRYYGYTF
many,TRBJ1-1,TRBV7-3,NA,TGTGCCAGCAGCTTCCCGACATCCCCGTTCGGGATGAACACTGAAGCTTTCTTT,CASSFPTSPFGMNTEAFF
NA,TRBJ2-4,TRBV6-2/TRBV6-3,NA,TGTGCCAGCAGTTACAGGGAGGTGGCCAAAAACATTCAGTACTTC,CASSYREVAKNIQYF
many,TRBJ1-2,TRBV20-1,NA,TGCAGTGCAACACTCGACCTTAACTATGGCTACACCTTC,CSATLDLNYGYTF
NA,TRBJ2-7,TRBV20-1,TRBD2,TGCAGTGCCCCCCGGGGGGGGGCCTCCGAGCAGTACTTC,CSAPRGGASEQYF
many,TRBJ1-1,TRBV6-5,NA,TGTGCCAGCAGTTACTCAGGGGTATCGACTGAAGCTTTCTTT,CASSYSGVSTEAFF
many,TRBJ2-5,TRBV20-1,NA,TGCAGTGCTAGAGATTGGGGCAGGGCGTTTGAGACCCAGTACTTC,CSARDWGRAFETQYF
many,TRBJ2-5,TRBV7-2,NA,TGTGCCAGCCGATTAAGCCCGGGGGCGGCTGAGACCCAGTACTTC,CASRLSPGAAETQYF
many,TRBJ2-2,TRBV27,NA,TGTGCCAGCAGTTTAGGCCGAAGGGGGGCCGGGGAGCTGTTTTTT,CASSLGRRGAGELFF
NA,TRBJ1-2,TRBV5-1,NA,TGCGCCAGCAGCCCTGGGGACATTACTGGCTACACCTTC,CASSPGDITGYTF
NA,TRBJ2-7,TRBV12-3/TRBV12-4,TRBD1,TGTGCCAGCAGTTTTTGGACAGGGAAGGTTGAGCAGTACTTC,CASSFWTGKVEQYF
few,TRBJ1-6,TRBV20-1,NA,TGCAGTGCTAGGTTTCAGGAGAGCTCCTATAATTCACCCCTCCACTTT,CSARFQESSYNSPLHF
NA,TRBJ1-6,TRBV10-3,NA,TGTGCCATCAGCTCAAGGGAGGGGTCCTATAATTCACCCCTCCACTTT,CAISSREGSYNSPLHF
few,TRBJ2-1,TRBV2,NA,TGTGCCAGCAGTCAGACCCGCTCCTACAATGAGCAGTTCTTC,CASSQTRSYNEQFF
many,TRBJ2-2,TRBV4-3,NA,TGCGCCAGCAGCCAAGATCCCAAAGGCCGAGGCACCGGGGAGCTGTTTTTT,CASSQDPKGRGTGELFF
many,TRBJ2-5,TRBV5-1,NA,TGCGCCAGCCGTCGAGAGATCGTTAGGGAGACCCAGTACTTC,CASRREIVRETQYF
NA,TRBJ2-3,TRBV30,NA,TGTGCCTGGTCCCGACTAGGGACTAGCACAGATACGCAGTATTTT,CAWSRLGTSTDTQYF
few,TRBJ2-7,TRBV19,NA,TGTGCCAGTAGTATATCAGGCCTCACCTACGAGCAGTACTTC,CASSISGLTYEQYF
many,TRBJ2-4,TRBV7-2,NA,TGTGCCAGCAGCCTACGGCAGTCGGGTGTAGCCAAAAACATTCAGTACTTC,CASSLRQSGVAKNIQYF
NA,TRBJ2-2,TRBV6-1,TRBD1,TGTGCCAGCACCCTTTCCCCGGGACAGGAGAACACCGGGGAGCTGTTTTTT,CASTLSPGQENTGELFF
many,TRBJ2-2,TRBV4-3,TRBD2,TGCGCCAGCAGCCAAGATAGAGAGGGGAGGGCGAGCGGGGAGCTGTTTTTT,CASSQDREGRASGELFF
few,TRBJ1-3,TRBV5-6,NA,TGTGCCAGCACCGAGACGGCCTCTGGAAACACCATATATTTT,CASTETASGNTIYF
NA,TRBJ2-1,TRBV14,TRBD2,TGTGCCAGCAGCCAGGGGGTGACTAGCGGGGGTCCGAATGAGCAGTTCTTC,CASSQGVTSGGPNEQFF
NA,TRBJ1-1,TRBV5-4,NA,TGTGCCAGCAGCTTGAGCAGGGAGACTTTCTTT,CASSLSRETFF
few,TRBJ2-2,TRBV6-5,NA,TGTGCCAGCAGTTACTCGTGGGACATCGCCTCCACCGGGGAGCTGTTTTTT,CASSYSWDIASTGELFF